This TCR beta chain was obtained from a study of monozygotic twins with cystic fibrosis. Study-level information: Libraries were built from roughly 3 micrograms of fragmented DNA using around 14 PCR cycles.

Study findings and constraints: In this small cohort, shared CDR3 numbers showed no association with age, concordance or disease severity. Nucleotide-identical clonotype sharing was significantly higher within monozygotic CF twin pairs than between unrelated CF individuals.

The table came from immunoSEQ multiplex PCR; TCRdb's copy has only in-frame clones and leaves some out. The table lists under 20,000 clones, around 97% of them singletons. The CDR3 is 12 amino acids. Germline V gene lookup returns CDR1 SEHNR and CDR2 FQNEAQ (reference sequence). About this clone itself: Its antigen is undetermined.

V and J are TRBV7-9 and TRBJ2-3; D possibly corresponds to TRBD1 (5 bases). This clonotype originated in a woman in her twenties or thirties with cystic fibrosis. Sequenced: blood. CDR3 amino acids: CATGVRTDTQYF. The DNA of the CDR3 is TGTGCTACAGGCGTCCGCACAGATACGCAGTATTTT.